This T cell receptor beta chain was recorded in a study of T cell repertoires in cytomegalovirus infection. Whole-study context: Based on public TCR beta signatures, there were indications of CMV infection and of a matching HLA type.

Germline trimming cut 1 base from V and 6 bases from J; bases unmatched to any gene: 9. Germline V CDR1 and CDR2: MNHNY, SVGAGI (reference sequence). This CDR3 comprises 15 residues. TCRdb reprocessed the reads via MiXCR and lists one record per CDR3 protein. Of about 310,000 distinct CDR3 sequences detected, roughly a sixth appear once; the ten largest clones hold 12%. General study results and limits: CMV-specific TCR beta clonotypes restricted by HLA-C dominated the ex vivo response.

This clonotype was detected once. Its antigen is undetermined. This TCR was sampled from a human donor in good health (CMV status not recorded). Some clones in this sample may be carry-over from other donors' samples. Sequencing was done on a sample of PBMCs. The gene calls are TRBV6-6 and TRBJ2-7; 7 bases map to TRBD2. CDR3 in amino acids: CASSYLGGGVSEQYF. CDR3 nucleotide sequence: TGTGCCAGCAGTTACTTGGGGGGAGGGGTGAGCGAGCAGTACTTC.